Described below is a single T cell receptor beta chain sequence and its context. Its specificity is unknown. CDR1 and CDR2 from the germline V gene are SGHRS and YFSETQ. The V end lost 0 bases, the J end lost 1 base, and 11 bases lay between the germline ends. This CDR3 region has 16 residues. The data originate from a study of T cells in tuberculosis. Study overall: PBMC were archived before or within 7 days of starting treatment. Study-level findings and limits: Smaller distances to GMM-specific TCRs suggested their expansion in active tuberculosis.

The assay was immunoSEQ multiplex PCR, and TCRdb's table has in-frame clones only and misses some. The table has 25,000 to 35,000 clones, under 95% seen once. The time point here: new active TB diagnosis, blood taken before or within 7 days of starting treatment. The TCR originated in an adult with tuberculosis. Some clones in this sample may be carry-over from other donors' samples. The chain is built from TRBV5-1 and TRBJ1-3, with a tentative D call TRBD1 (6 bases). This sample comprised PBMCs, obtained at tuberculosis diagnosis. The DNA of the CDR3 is TGCGCCAGCAGCTTGGTTCAGGGGCTATCTGGAAACACCATATATTTT. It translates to CASSLVQGLSGNTIYF.